This T cell receptor beta chain is from a study of shared clonotypes between healthy human individuals. Study as a whole: CD4 naive cells filled three plates per donor, CD4 memory three, CD8 naive two and CD8 memory one. Points from the study as a whole: Sharing across several donors was seen in 4% to 6.5% of naive CD4 clonotypes. Read depth was anticipated to influence clonotype sharing among donors.

Unmatched junction bases numbered 5, after V lost 0 bases and J lost 4 bases. The V gene's germline CDR1 is SGHRS and CDR2 YFSETQ. This CDR3 spans 16 amino acids. Clones were sequenced by immunoSEQ multiplex PCR, and TCRdb holds only the in-frame ones, with some missing. The sample lists approximately 2.1 million clones, 93% occurring once. Concerning this clone itself: Its antigen is currently unknown.

Every donor was a Caucasian adult from Nashville, Tennessee. The source is a man aged 18 to 29 in good health. Some clones in this sample may be carry-over from other donors' samples. Source material: naive CD4+ T cells from PBMCs. This sample's subset: CD45RA+ positively selected. This chain links TRBV5-1 with TRBJ2-2; 8 bases line up with TRBD2. The DNA of the CDR3 is TGCGCCAGCAGCTTGGTTAGCGGGATGTTCACCGGGGAGCTGTTTTTT. Its protein is CASSLVSGMFTGELFF. The variable domain in full, with the rest retrieved from reference TRBV5-1 and TRBJ2-2, is KAGVTQTPRYLIKTRGQQVTLSCSPISGHRSVSWYQQTPGQGLQFLFEYFSETQRNKGNFPGRFSGRQFSNSRSEMNVSTLELGDSALYLCASSLVSGMFTGELFFGEGSRLTVL.